This entry lists 12 T cell receptor beta chains sequenced from one sample in a study of shared clonotypes between healthy human individuals. Naive CD8 cells, CD45RO-negative and positively selected for CCR7, excluded terminally differentiated effector memory CD45RA+ cells. Generated by immunoSEQ multiplex PCR, the TCRdb table keeps only in-frame clones and is missing some. The sample carries around 2,100,000 clones, approximately 95% recorded once. Specimen: naive CD8+ T cells sorted from blood. These receptors all come from a man aged 18 to 35 in good health.

This chain links TRBV28 with TRBJ2-3; TRBD2 aligns across 8 bases. This CDR3 has 16 amino acids. V lost 7 bases and J lost 0; bases outside the gene matches: 9. Germline CDR1 reads MDHEN; CDR2 reads SYDVKM. The CDR3 region has the DNA TGTGCCAGCACCAAAATAGCGGGGCAAAGCACAGATACGCAGTATTTT. Amino acids: CASTKIAGQSTDTQYF.

This clone was detected only a few times. Other DNA sequences from this sample encode an identical CDR3 as well. The rearrangement links TRBV6-5 to TRBJ2-7; tentative D call: TRBD1 (5 bases). This CDR3 spans 12 amino acids. Germline V lookup: CDR1 MNHEY, CDR2 SVGAGI. V lost 6 bases, J lost 3 bases, and 9 bases lay in between. Here the CDR3 DNA reads TGTGCCAGCAGCCCCACAGGCTACGAGCAGTACTTC. Protein product: CASSPTGYEQYF.

This chain links TRBV28 with TRBJ1-4; no reliable D call. CDR1 is MDHEN, CDR2 SYDVKM, per germline. The CDR3 is 14 residues long. V was trimmed by 7 bases and J by 6 bases, leaving 15 bases between them. The CDR3 DNA follows: TGTGCCAGCACCCCTTACGGGGAAGATGAAAAACTGTTTTTT. Its protein is CASTPYGEDEKLFF.

This clone was detected once. This chain joins TRBV5-6 and TRBJ2-1; 12 nucleotides match TRBD2. Unmatched junction bases numbered 4, after V lost 4 bases and J lost 5 bases. CDR1 SGHDT and CDR2 YYEEEE come from the germline V gene. The CDR3 spans 15 residues. The CDR3 sequence is CASSPPSGGDNEQFF. The DNA of the CDR3 is TGTGCCAGCAGCCCACCTAGCGGGGGGGACAATGAGCAGTTCTTC. The whole variable domain, remainder taken from reference TRBV5-6 and TRBJ2-1, is DAGVTQSPTHLIKTRGQQVTLRCSPKSGHDTVSWYQQALGQGPQFIFQYYEEEERQRGNFPDRFSGHQFPNYSSELNVNALLLGDSALYLCASSPPSGGDNEQFFGPGTRLTVL.

The sample holds one count of this clone. The V and J genes are TRBV4-3 and TRBJ1-4; the D gene is possibly TRBD1 (5 bases). Trimming took 1 base from V and 7 from J, leaving 10 bases between them. Germline CDR1 is LGHNA and CDR2 is YSLEER. The CDR3 spans 14 residues. CDR3 nucleotide sequence: TGCGCCAGCAGCCAAGCGCGGGGGGGTGAAAAACTGTTTTTT. Protein sequence: CASSQARGGEKLFF.

The gene calls are TRBV7-2 and TRBJ2-1, with 7 bases matching TRBD1. J lost 4 bases, V lost 5 bases, and 5 bases had no gene match. Germline V CDR1 and CDR2: SGHTA, FQGNSA. CDR3 length equals 14 residues. The CDR3 DNA reads as TGTGCCAGCAGCCCCGGGACAGCTTACAATGAGCAGTTCTTC. Amino acid sequence: CASSPGTAYNEQFF.

V is TRBV6-1 and J is TRBJ1-2; D not resolved. The CDR3 extends over 15 amino acids. Germline V gene sequence: CDR1 MNHNS, CDR2 SASEGT. The V end was cut by 3 bases, the J end by 8 bases, with 19 bases between. The CDR3 protein is CASSDPTRQFEGYTF. The CDR3 coding sequence is TGTGCCAGCAGTGACCCCACACGCCAATTTGAGGGCTACACCTTC.

The gene calls are TRBV5-6 and TRBJ2-7; no reliable D call. Trimming left V 6 bases short and J 2 bases short, with 15 bases between. CDR3 length equals 14 residues. The V gene's germline CDR1 is SGHDT and CDR2 YYEEEE. In DNA form, the CDR3 reads TGTGCCAGCACCCCCTCCCCAGAAACCTACGAGCAGTACTTC. Its translation: CASTPSPETYEQYF.

V gene TRBV6-5 combines with J gene TRBJ2-2; 9 bases match TRBD1. V dropped 8 bases and J dropped 8; count of bases not matched to a gene: 9. The CDR3 sequence is 14 residues long. Germline V lookup: CDR1 MNHEY, CDR2 SVGAGI. CDR3 amino acids: CASSVDRGWGELFF. CDR3 nucleotides: TGTGCCAGCTCCGTCGACAGGGGGTGGGGGGAGCTGTTTTTT.

V gene TRBV27 combines with J gene TRBJ1-6; TRBD1 is a possible D gene (5 bases). Trimming left V 2 bases short and J 8 bases short, with 7 bases between. Germline V gene data show CDR1 as MNHEY and CDR2 as SMNVEV (reference sequence). The CDR3 totals 13 residues. CDR3 sequence reads: CASSLSRDSPLHF. CDR3 nucleotide sequence: TGTGCCAGCAGTTTAAGCAGGGATTCACCCCTCCACTTT.

This clone has just one count. The chain joins TRBV10-1 to TRBJ2-2; D is unresolved. V lost 6 bases, J lost 7 bases, and 12 bases lay in between. The CDR3 extends over 13 amino acids. Per germline, CDR1 WNHNN and CDR2 SYGVQD (reference sequence). The CDR3 DNA reads TGCGCCAGCAGCGAACTAAGGAACGGGGAGCTGTTTTTT. Protein: CASSELRNGELFF.

The CDR3 DNA reads as TGTGCCAGCAGCTTAGCCCGGGACTATGAGCAGTTCTTC. It specifies CASSLARDYEQFF. V usage is TRBV11-2 and J usage is TRBJ2-1; a weak D match, TRBD2 (6 bases). The CDR3 loop spans 13 amino acids. Per germline, CDR1 SGHAT and CDR2 FQNNGV. V lost 1 base and J lost 8, with 9 bases in between.